This entry lists 21 T cell receptor beta chains sequenced from one sample in a study of T cells expressing NK-cell markers. No DNA is given; TCRdb re-called the 5' RACE reads and lists each CDR3 protein once. This repertoire includes a few hundred thousand distinct CDR3 sequences. The sample consisted of blood T cells: a sorted CD56 or NKG2C T cell subset, CD4+ or CD8+ T cells, or bulk PBMC T cells (not recorded which). Receptors originate from a man aged 18 to 35 in good health.

The chain links TRBV20-1 to TRBJ1-1; without DNA, the TCRdb call of TRBD1 cannot be checked. The germline V gene encodes CDR1 DFQATT and CDR2 SNEGSKA (reference sequence). This CDR3 contains 14 residues. The CDR3 loop reads CSAMLGHTNTEAFF.

This chain links TRBV6-5 with TRBJ1-1; TCRdb outputs TRBD1, but without DNA this stays unchecked. This CDR3 region has 15 residues. Germline loops: CDR1 MNHEY, CDR2 SVGAGI. CDR3 protein: CASSYSGTGKSEAFF.

The chain links TRBV6-2 or TRBV6-3 to TRBJ2-1; absent DNA, TCRdb's TRBD2 call cannot be checked. Germline assignment: CDR1 MNHEY and CDR2 SVGEGT. This CDR3 is built from 15 residues. Here the CDR3 reads CASDRIAGATNEQFF.

The rearrangement links TRBV7-8 to TRBJ1-4; TCRdb reports TRBD1, a call that lacks DNA to check it against. Germline V gene sequence: CDR1 SGHVS, CDR2 FQNEAQ. This CDR3 region has 17 residues. This CDR3 is CASSLVGPGQGDEKLFF.

The chain uses TRBV24-1 and TRBJ2-1; the D call of TRBD2 rests on TCRdb alone, since no DNA is present to check it. The CDR3 runs 13 residues. Germline V gene lookup returns CDR1 KGHDR and CDR2 SFDVKD. The CDR3 reads CATRLAGSSEQFF.

CDR3 in amino acids: CASSPKSAGGNQPQHF. The chain combines TRBV18 with TRBJ1-5; TCRdb designates TRBD1, a call that cannot be tested without DNA. This CDR3 has 16 amino acids. The germline V gene encodes CDR1 KGHSH and CDR2 LQKENI.

The rearrangement joins TRBV14 to TRBJ2-1; TCRdb indicates TRBD2, and absent DNA this call remains unverified. The CDR3 covers 16 residues. CDR1 and CDR2 (germline): SGHDN, FVKESK. The CDR3 region is CASSQGPYGRTDEQFF.

The V and J genes are TRBV6-5 and TRBJ1-6; TCRdb outputs TRBD1, but without DNA this stays unchecked. CDR3 length equals 14 residues. In germline, CDR1 is MNHEY, CDR2 SVGAGI. CDR3 protein: CASSSSGWGSPLHF.

The rearrangement uses TRBV15 and TRBJ1-1. The CDR3 is 13 amino acids. CDR1 is LNHNV, CDR2 YYDKDF, per germline (reference sequence). CDR3 amino acids: CATRVTMVTEAFF.

The rearrangement joins TRBV29-1 to TRBJ1-4; TCRdb names TRBD1, which stays unverified in the absence of DNA. This CDR3 has 14 amino acids. Germline V gives CDR1 SQVTM, CDR2 ANQGSEA. The CDR3 sequence: CSVAYGTGDEKLFF.

The chain uses TRBV9 and TRBJ1-1; TCRdb reports TRBD1, a call that lacks DNA to check it against. CDR1 and CDR2 from the germline V gene are SGDLS and YYNGEE. This CDR3 has 13 amino acids. The CDR3 here is CASSVVTTGEAFF.

This chain joins TRBV12-3 or TRBV12-4 and TRBJ1-1; as DNA is missing, the TRBD1 call by TCRdb cannot be tested. The CDR3 is 14 residues long. The CDR3 is CASSSQGGITEAFF.

This sequence joins TRBV12-3 or TRBV12-4 and TRBJ1-5; TCRdb returns TRBD1, unconfirmable since there is no DNA. The CDR3 extends over 12 amino acids. The CDR3 region is CASEGGSQPQHF.

The chain employs TRBV12-3 or TRBV12-4 and TRBJ2-1; TCRdb indicates TRBD1, and absent DNA this call remains unverified. CDR3 size: 15 residues. The CDR3 protein is CASSQGATSYNEQFF.

The chain carries TRBV6-1 and TRBJ1-5. Germline CDR1 and CDR2: MNHNS and SASEGT. CDR3 length: 15 residues. The CDR3 is CASSPLKGFGQPQHF.

The chain recombines TRBV6-4 with TRBJ2-3. Germline V lookup: CDR1 MRHNA, CDR2 SNTAGT. CDR3 size: 14 residues. The CDR3 loop reads CASSARQQPDTQYF.

This rearrangement joins TRBV7-9 to TRBJ2-1; without DNA, the TCRdb call of TRBD1 cannot be checked. This CDR3 spans 15 amino acids. The germline V gene has CDR1 SEHNR and CDR2 FQNEAQ (reference sequence). The CDR3 loop is CASSLEGGSGDEQFF.

The V gene is TRBV4-1, the J gene TRBJ1-2; TCRdb's D gene call, TRBD1, goes unchecked for lack of DNA. The CDR3 is 17 residues long. Germline loops: CDR1 MGHRA, CDR2 YSYEKL. The CDR3 loop reads CASSQVMGQGLNYGYTF.

This sequence joins TRBV30 and TRBJ1-3; TCRdb proposes TRBD1, but this gene call is untestable without DNA. The CDR3 length is 15 residues. Germline assignment: CDR1 GTSNPN and CDR2 SVGIG (reference sequence). CDR3: CAWSVGRVTGNTIYF.

V is TRBV5-6 and J is TRBJ2-7; the D gene TCRdb calls, TRBD2, cannot be checked with no DNA. The CDR3 is made up of 17 amino acids. Germline V gene lookup returns CDR1 SGHDT and CDR2 YYEEEE. This chain's CDR3 is CASSLGNSPPPSYEQYF.

The chain recombines TRBV4-3 with TRBJ2-2; there is no DNA to check the TCRdb D call of TRBD1. CDR1 and CDR2 (germline): LGHNA, YSLEER. The CDR3 loop spans 15 amino acids. The CDR3: CASSSYQGYTGELFF.